The entry below gives a single T cell receptor (beta chain) sequence along with its context. The antigen is undetermined. This specimen belongs to a study of T cells after yellow fever vaccination. Notes on the study in general: Clonotype sharing between CD4 and CD8 compartments was small. Most clones from primary vaccination resurfaced after the booster (about 96% CD4, about 91% CD8).

The V end lost 0 bases, the J end lost 4 bases, and 7 bases lay between the germline ends. The CDR3 runs 13 residues. The germline gives CDR1 SGHNT, CDR2 YYREEE (reference sequence). Each CDR3 protein gets one entry after TCRdb re-called the 5' RACE reads with MiXCR. The table has nearly 300,000 distinct CDR3 sequences, 7.5% to 9.5% seen once; the top ten hold about 3%. The source was CD4+ T cells sorted from PBMCs, collected 5 days after the yellow fever booster vaccination. The V and J genes are TRBV5-4 and TRBJ1-2; D uncertain. The sequence was collected from a man between 18 and 35 years old who received the YFV17D yellow fever vaccine. Here the CDR3 DNA reads TGTGCCAGCAGCTTGGTCGCCGGCTATGGCTACACCTTC. Its translation: CASSLVAGYGYTF.